This TCR beta chain was sequenced in a study of T cells in narcolepsy. This CDR3 has 16 residues. V gave up 2 bases and J gave up 0 bases, with 10 bases separating them. CDR1 MNHNY and CDR2 SVGAGI come from the germline V gene (reference sequence). The repertoire was sequenced with immunoSEQ multiplex PCR; TCRdb's copy has only in-frame clones and lacks some. The sample includes tens of thousands of clones, 83% of them seen just once. Sequencing input: memory (CD45RA-) CD4+ T cells from blood. The origin of this receptor is a human donor in good health. The chain employs TRBV6-6 and TRBJ2-2, with D possibly TRBD1 on 5 matching bases. The CDR3 region is CASSYGRQTNTGELFF. The CDR3 DNA sequence: TGTGCCAGCAGTTACGGCCGACAGACGAACACCGGGGAGCTGTTTTTT.